This passage covers 16 T cell receptor beta chains from one sample sequenced in a study of T cell responses to AZD1222 COVID-19 vaccine. TCRdb keeps only in-frame clones here, not all; method: immunoSEQ multiplex PCR. This repertoire shows 110,000 to 150,000 clones, roughly 88% found once; its top ten account for around 7.8%. Here the sequenced sample was peripheral blood, taken on day 0 of AZD1222 vaccination. All receptors derive from an adult in good health.

The CDR3 is CASSLAPQGGNSPLHF. The CDR3 nucleotides are TGCGCCAGCAGCTTGGCCCCGCAGGGTGGAAATTCACCCCTCCACTTT. The gene calls are TRBV5-1 and TRBJ1-6; the D gene is possibly TRBD1 (5 bases). The CDR3 sequence is 16 residues long. V was trimmed by 0 bases and J by 7 bases, leaving 14 bases between them. Germline assignment: CDR1 SGHRS and CDR2 YFSETQ.

This clone was seen more than once but under ten times. The chain employs TRBV5-4 and TRBJ2-7; TRBD2 is a possible D gene (6 bases). The CDR3 runs 14 residues. The germline V gene has CDR1 SGHNT and CDR2 YYREEE (reference sequence). Trimming left V 3 bases short and J 0 bases short, with 10 bases between. The CDR3 loop is CASSSGGFSYEQYF. The CDR3 bases are TGTGCCAGCAGCTCCGGGGGTTTCTCCTACGAGCAGTACTTC.

The V and J genes are TRBV5-1 and TRBJ1-1, with TRBD1 as a possible D gene (6 bases). This CDR3 spans 14 amino acids. V was cut by 2 bases and J by 0 bases, with 8 bases left in between. Germline loops: CDR1 SGHRS, CDR2 YFSETQ. The CDR3 nucleotides read TGCGCCAGCAGCTTAAGGGGGATGAACACTGAAGCTTTCTTT. Protein: CASSLRGMNTEAFF.

This clone came up once. This sequence joins TRBV19 and TRBJ1-5; D uncertain. Germline V gives CDR1 LNHDA, CDR2 SQIVND (reference sequence). The CDR3 runs 13 residues. V was shortened by 6 bases and J by 4 bases, with 10 bases between the two germline ends. CDR3 bases: TGTGCCAGTAGGGTCAGCCTTAATCAGCCCCAGCATTTT. Encoded protein: CASRVSLNQPQHF.

The V gene is TRBV27, the J gene TRBJ1-6; perhaps TRBD1 as D (6 bases). The CDR3 sequence is 14 residues long. V was clipped by 1 base and J by 10 bases, with 11 bases between them. CDR1 MNHEY and CDR2 SMNVEV come from the germline V gene (reference sequence). The CDR3 nucleotides read TGTGCCAGCAGTTTATGGGGGGCAGAATCACCCCTCCACTTT. Its protein is CASSLWGAESPLHF.

J is TRBJ1-1 and V is TRBV10-1; TRBD1 might be the D (6 bases). The germline gives CDR1 WNHNN, CDR2 SYGVQD (reference sequence). Trimming removed 0 bases at V and 7 bases at J, with 9 bases between. The CDR3 is made up of 13 amino acids. As DNA, the CDR3 is TGCGCCAGCAGTGAGTCTGAAGGGGGTGAAGCTTTCTTT. Translated: CASSESEGGEAFF.

The chain combines TRBV19 with TRBJ1-2; no clear D gene. Looked up from germline, CDR1 is LNHDA and CDR2 is SQIVND (reference sequence). The CDR3 spans 17 residues. V was clipped by 6 bases and J by 3 bases, with 23 bases between them. The CDR3 region has the DNA TGTGCCAGTAGCCTCCGGGTCTTCCTCCTTGGGGACTATGGCTACACCTTC. It codes for CASSLRVFLLGDYGYTF.

The rearrangement uses TRBV30 and TRBJ2-7, with D tentatively TRBD1 or TRBD2 (6 bases each). The germline gives CDR1 GTSNPN, CDR2 SVGIG (reference sequence). V gave up 2 bases and J gave up 0 bases, with 11 bases separating them. The CDR3 runs 14 residues. The CDR3, as DNA: TGTGCCTGGAGTCGGGGGCCCCCCTCCTACGAGCAGTACTTC. It is translated as CAWSRGPPSYEQYF.

CDR3 nucleotide sequence: TGTGCCAGCAGTGAAGTTAGTAGGGTCGGTGGCTACACCTTC. Its protein product is CASSEVSRVGGYTF. The chain joins TRBV6-1 to TRBJ1-2; no clear D gene. The CDR3 has 14 amino acids. Germline CDR1 reads MNHNS; CDR2 reads SASEGT. Trimming removed 1 base at V and 7 bases at J, with 13 bases between.

V is TRBV5-1 and J is TRBJ1-1; D not certain. The germline V gene has CDR1 SGHRS and CDR2 YFSETQ. Trimming removed 4 bases at V and 0 bases at J, with 10 bases between. The CDR3 extends over 14 amino acids. This CDR3 reads CASSLSPVNTEAFF. Here the CDR3 DNA reads TGCGCCAGCAGCCTCTCCCCAGTGAACACTGAAGCTTTCTTT.

The chain links TRBV28 to TRBJ2-7, with a tentative D call TRBD2 (6 bases). Germline CDR1 and CDR2: MDHEN and SYDVKM. The CDR3 has 14 residues. The V gene lost 4 bases and the J gene lost 2 bases, with 12 bases spanning the gap. For the CDR3, the DNA is TGTGCCAGCAGTTCACGGGACTCAACCTACGAGCAGTACTTC. Translation: CASSSRDSTYEQYF.

This clone was counted between two and nine times. This chain connects TRBV5-1 to TRBJ2-1; 8 nucleotides align to TRBD1. V was clipped by 4 bases and J by 7 bases; unmatched bases: 7. The V gene's germline CDR1 is SGHRS and CDR2 YFSETQ. The CDR3 runs 14 residues. The CDR3 sequence is CASSNKTGVNEQFF. In DNA form, the CDR3 reads TGCGCCAGCAGCAACAAGACAGGGGTTAATGAGCAGTTCTTC.

The V call is TRBV19, the J call TRBJ1-5; TRBD1 might be the D (6 bases). Trimming removed 9 bases from V and 1 base from J, with 10 bases in between. The length of the CDR3 is 13 residues. Germline CDR1 and CDR2: LNHDA and SQIVND (reference sequence). CDR3 sequence reads: CASQDRSNQPQHF. CDR3 in DNA: TGTGCCAGCCAGGACAGAAGCAATCAGCCCCAGCATTTT. Full variable domain (outside the CDR3, taken from reference TRBV19 and TRBJ1-5): DGGITQSPKYLFRKEGQNVTLSCEQNLNHDAMYWYRQDPGQGLRLIYYSQIVNDFQKGDIAEGYSVSREKKESFPLTVTSAQKNPTAFYLCASQDRSNQPQHFGDGTRLSIL.

The chain uses TRBV30 and TRBJ1-2, with 7 bases lining up with TRBD1. The CDR3 has 13 residues. CDR1 is GTSNPN, CDR2 SVGIG, per germline (reference sequence). V was clipped by 3 bases and J by 8 bases; unmatched bases: 9. The CDR3 is CAWSATGAGGYTF. CDR3 bases: TGTGCCTGGAGCGCCACAGGGGCGGGGGGCTACACCTTC.

V is TRBV24-1 and J is TRBJ1-5; TRBD1 agrees at 8 bases. Per the germline V gene, CDR1 is KGHDR and CDR2 is SFDVKD. V lost 3 bases to trimming and J lost 4 bases; unmatched junction nucleotides: 10. There are 17 residues in the CDR3. The CDR3 sequence is CATSDPGTGAANQPQHF. The CDR3 region has the DNA TGTGCCACCAGTGATCCGGGGACAGGCGCCGCAAATCAGCCCCAGCATTTT.

The V and J genes are TRBV7-2 and TRBJ2-4, with 8 bases identical to TRBD1. Trimming removed 4 bases from V and 8 bases from J; junction bases left unmatched: 7. This CDR3 spans 14 amino acids. CDR1 is SGHTA and CDR2 is FQGNSA in the germline V gene. CDR3 residues: CASSYRGLGDIQYF. CDR3 DNA: TGTGCCAGCAGCTACAGGGGGTTGGGAGACATTCAGTACTTC.